A single sample gave rise to the 16 T cell receptor beta chains below, sequenced in a study of T cell responses to AZD1222 COVID-19 vaccine. Data came from immunoSEQ multiplex PCR; TCRdb stores just in-frame clones and leaves some out. This sample carries 60,000 to 95,000 clones, around 87% of them seen once, and the ten largest clones take roughly 18%. Sequenced material: peripheral blood, taken 28 days after the second AZD1222 dose. The origin of the receptors is an adult who received the AZD1222 COVID-19 vaccine.

The chain employs TRBV6-5 and TRBJ1-4; no clear D. There are 14 residues in the CDR3. Germline V gives CDR1 MNHEY, CDR2 SVGAGI. Trimming stripped 2 bases from V and 3 bases from J, with 7 bases between. CDR3 DNA: TGTGCCAGCAGTTACGGGCAATCTAATGAAAAACTGTTTTTT. As protein: CASSYGQSNEKLFF.

The J gene is TRBJ2-1, the V gene TRBV27; no firm D call. V shed 7 bases and J shed 5 bases, with 12 bases lying between them. Germline V lookup: CDR1 MNHEY, CDR2 SMNVEV (reference sequence). CDR3 length: 13 amino acids. The CDR3 here is CASMIGTNNEQFF. Here the CDR3 DNA reads TGTGCCAGCATGATTGGTACTAACAATGAGCAGTTCTTC.

This clone came up a few times. The chain links TRBV19 to TRBJ1-4; D gene uncertain. Germline V gene sequence: CDR1 LNHDA, CDR2 SQIVND (reference sequence). Deletions cut 1 base from V and 3 bases from J, with 9 bases between. The CDR3 contains 15 residues. The chain's CDR3 is CASSIGRAANEKLFF. The CDR3 DNA follows: TGTGCCAGTAGTATAGGGAGGGCGGCTAATGAAAAACTGTTTTTT.

This clone has just a few counts. This chain joins TRBV5-1 and TRBJ1-2, with D possibly matching TRBD1 (6 bases). The V gene lost 4 bases and the J gene lost 8 bases, with 18 bases spanning the gap. CDR1 is SGHRS and CDR2 is YFSETQ in the germline V gene. CDR3 length: 14 amino acids. CDR3 DNA: TGCGCCAGCAGCCCTACCGGGGGGCAGTGGGGCTACACCTTC. This codes for CASSPTGGQWGYTF. The complete variable domain, with remaining parts taken from reference TRBV5-1 and TRBJ1-2, reads KAGVTQTPRYLIKTRGQQVTLSCSPISGHRSVSWYQQTPGQGLQFLFEYFSETQRNKGNFPGRFSGRQFSNSRSEMNVSTLELGDSALYLCASSPTGGQWGYTFGSGTRLTVV.

This clone is a singleton in its sample. The rearrangement joins TRBV19 to TRBJ1-3; 8 bases fit TRBD1. V dropped 8 bases and J dropped 3; count of bases not matched to a gene: 6. The germline CDR1 and CDR2 sequences are LNHDA and SQIVND (reference sequence). This CDR3 is 14 amino acids long. The CDR3 sequence: CASSQGALGNTIYF. The DNA for the CDR3 is TGTGCCAGTTCGCAGGGGGCTCTTGGAAACACCATATATTTT.

This clone has only a few counts. The V and J genes are TRBV7-2 and TRBJ1-1; 10 bases are a match to TRBD1. With 5 bases clipped from V and 3 bases from J, the junction kept 6 bases outside the gene matches. Germline CDR1 is SGHTA and CDR2 is FQGNSA. CDR3 length: 15 residues. This CDR3 is CASSPTGGVYTEAFF. The CDR3 DNA follows: TGTGCCAGCAGCCCGACAGGGGGCGTATACACTGAAGCTTTCTTT.

This clone occurred once. The chain uses TRBV3-1 (or the pseudogene TRBV3-2) and TRBJ2-5; D is undetermined. Germline loops: CDR1 LGHDT, CDR2 YNNKEL (reference sequence). The CDR3 sequence is 13 residues long. V shed 3 bases and J shed 2 bases, with 7 bases lying between them. CDR3 sequence reads: CASSHVWQETQYF. The DNA for the CDR3 is TGTGCCAGCAGCCATGTATGGCAAGAGACCCAGTACTTC.

The chain combines TRBV6-2 or TRBV6-3 with TRBJ1-5; D gene unclear. V was pared by 11 bases and J by 4 bases, with 12 bases between. The CDR3 covers 12 residues. Looked up from germline, CDR1 is MNHEY and CDR2 is SVGEGT. The CDR3 loop is CASSHLNQPQHF. CDR3 bases: TGTGCCTCCAGCCATCTGAATCAGCCCCAGCATTTT.

The CDR3 DNA reads TGTGCCAGCTCACCTTGGACCGTCATTGGGCTCTACAATGAGCAGTTCTTC. Translating gives CASSPWTVIGLYNEQFF. The chain joins TRBV18 to TRBJ2-1; no definite D call. The CDR3 has 17 residues. V lost 3 bases to trimming and J lost 3 bases, with 18 bases between them. Germline-derived CDR1 and CDR2 are KGHSH and LQKENI.

This chain links TRBV30 with TRBJ1-1; unclear D gene. The CDR3 has 13 amino acids. V lost 5 bases, J lost 6 bases, and 16 bases lay in between. CDR1 is GTSNPN, CDR2 SVGIG, per germline (reference sequence). CDR3 loop: CAWAPNYEAEAFF. CDR3 bases: TGTGCCTGGGCCCCCAATTACGAGGCTGAAGCTTTCTTT.

The CDR3 coding sequence is TGTGCCTGGAAAAAACGCTCTGGAAACACCATATATTTT. Translating gives CAWKKRSGNTIYF. The chain has TRBV30 and TRBJ1-3; no firm D call. This CDR3 spans 13 amino acids. Germline-derived CDR1 and CDR2 are GTSNPN and SVGIG (reference sequence). V gave up 4 bases and J gave up 0 bases, with 7 bases separating them.

The rearrangement links TRBV9 to TRBJ1-6; D remains unclear. The CDR3 spans 14 residues. In germline, CDR1 is SGDLS, CDR2 YYNGEE. V dropped 3 bases and J dropped 7 bases, with 11 bases sitting between them. CDR3 amino acids: CASSGSTGNSPLHF. The CDR3 nucleotides are TGTGCCAGCAGCGGTTCAACGGGGAATTCACCCCTCCACTTT.

The V gene is TRBV9, the J gene TRBJ2-1; the D gene is possibly TRBD1 (6 bases). The germline CDR1 and CDR2 sequences are SGDLS and YYNGEE. The CDR3 extends over 12 amino acids. V was cut by 7 bases and J by 5 bases, with 10 bases left in between. The CDR3 sequence: CASGTGNNEQFF. Here the CDR3 DNA reads TGTGCCAGCGGAACAGGGAACAATGAGCAGTTCTTC.

This chain connects TRBV5-4 to TRBJ2-1; 9 bases agree with TRBD2. CDR3 size: 13 residues. The trim removed 9 bases at V and 6 bases at J, leaving 7 bases unmatched. Germline lookup yields CDR1 SGHNT and CDR2 YYREEE (reference sequence). CDR3 region: CATSAGGVNEQFF. CDR3 nucleotide sequence: TGTGCCACCTCAGCGGGGGGAGTCAATGAGCAGTTCTTC.

The rearrangement joins TRBV7-9 to TRBJ2-7, with a possible D match to TRBD2 (5 bases). The CDR3 loop spans 15 amino acids. The germline V and J ends were trimmed by 1 base and 0 bases, with 10 bases remaining between them. CDR1 and CDR2 (germline): SEHNR, FQNEAQ (reference sequence). The DNA for the CDR3 is TGTGCCAGCAGCTTAGATGAGGGCTACTCCTACGAGCAGTACTTC. As protein: CASSLDEGYSYEQYF.

V gene TRBV12-3 or TRBV12-4 combines with J gene TRBJ2-7; a weak D match, TRBD1 (5 bases). Deletions cut 1 base from V and 6 bases from J, with 10 bases between. This CDR3 has 13 amino acids. As DNA, the CDR3 is TGTGCCAGCAGTTTAGGGACATTCGGCGAGCAGTACTTC. It encodes CASSLGTFGEQYF.